These 6 T cell receptor beta chains were sequenced from one sample in a study of cytomegalovirus exposure and HLA in healthy donors. A multiplex PCR was run with 60 Vbeta primers and 13 Jbeta primers. TCRdb's table, derived via immunoSEQ multiplex PCR, lists solely in-frame clones and lacks some. The sample lists about 150,000 clones; approximately 78% were seen once. Input material: PBMCs. These receptors were obtained from a male donor in good health and CMV-seronegative.

This chain links TRBV6-6 with TRBJ2-7; TRBD2 agrees at 9 bases. The CDR3 sequence is 12 residues long. Germline CDR1 is MNHNY and CDR2 is SVGAGI (reference sequence). Germline trimming cut 5 bases from V and 8 bases from J; bases unmatched to any gene: 4. CDR3 in DNA: TGTGCCAGCAGTCGTGGGACTAGCAAGCAGTACTTC. Protein sequence: CASSRGTSKQYF.

The chain couples TRBV9 to TRBJ2-5, with 8 nucleotides matching TRBD2. The germline CDR1 and CDR2 sequences are SGDLS and YYNGEE. The junction had 11 bases not matched to a gene; V was cut back by 0 bases and J by 4 bases. The CDR3 covers 17 residues. CDR3 amino acids: CASSVAGGLGLVETQYF. In DNA form, the CDR3 reads TGTGCCAGCAGCGTAGCGGGGGGGCTGGGTTTAGTAGAGACCCAGTACTTC.

This chain uses TRBV7-8 with TRBJ2-7; D possibly corresponds to TRBD1 (5 bases). Trimming removed 5 bases at V and 7 bases at J, with 15 bases between. The CDR3 spans 13 residues. Germline CDR1 and CDR2: SGHVS and FQNEAQ. The CDR3 sequence: CASSPRQGSEQYF. DNA of the CDR3: TGTGCCAGCAGCCCCCGGCAGGGCAGTGAGCAGTACTTC.

This chain uses TRBV7-2 with TRBJ2-2; weak D call: TRBD1 (6 bases). Germline V lookup: CDR1 SGHTA, CDR2 FQGNSA. CDR3 size: 14 residues. V gave up 6 bases and J gave up 5 bases, with 13 bases separating them. The CDR3 DNA reads as TGTGCCAGCAGGAGGACAGACTCAACCGGGGAGCTGTTTTTT. Translated, it gives CASRRTDSTGELFF.

The chain recombines TRBV4-2 with TRBJ1-4; possible D gene TRBD1, 6 bases. The CDR3 covers 17 residues. V gave up 0 bases and J gave up 7 bases, with 18 bases separating them. Germline CDR1 reads LGHNA; CDR2 reads YNFKEQ. CDR3 coding DNA: TGTGCCAGCAGCCAAGATTGGCGCCAGGGGTTGGTTGAAAAACTGTTTTTT. Its translation is CASSQDWRQGLVEKLFF.

The table lists this clone with a few counts. The chain couples TRBV5-6 to TRBJ1-5; maybe TRBD1 (6 bases). Trimming left V 3 bases short and J 1 base short, with 14 bases between. This CDR3 has 16 amino acids. Looked up from germline, CDR1 is SGHDT and CDR2 is YYEEEE. The CDR3 DNA reads TGTGCCAGCAGCTCTAATTCAGGGGTAAGCAATCAGCCCCAGCATTTT. It is translated as CASSSNSGVSNQPQHF.